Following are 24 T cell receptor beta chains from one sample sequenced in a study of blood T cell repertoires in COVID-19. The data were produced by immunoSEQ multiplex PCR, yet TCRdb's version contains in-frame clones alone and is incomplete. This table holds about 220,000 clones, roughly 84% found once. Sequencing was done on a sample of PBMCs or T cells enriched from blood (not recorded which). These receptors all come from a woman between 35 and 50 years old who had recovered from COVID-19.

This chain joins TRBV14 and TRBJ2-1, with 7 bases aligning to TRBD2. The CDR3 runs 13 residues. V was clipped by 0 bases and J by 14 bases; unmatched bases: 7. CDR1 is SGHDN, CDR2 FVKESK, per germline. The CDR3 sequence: CASSQDFTGGKFF. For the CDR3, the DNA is TGTGCCAGCAGCCAAGATTTTACGGGAGGAAAGTTCTTC.

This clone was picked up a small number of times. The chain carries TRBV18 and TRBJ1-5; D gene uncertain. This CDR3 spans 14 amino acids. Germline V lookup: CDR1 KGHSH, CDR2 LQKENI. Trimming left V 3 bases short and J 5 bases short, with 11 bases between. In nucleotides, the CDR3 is TGTGCCAGCTCACCGGGCAGCTCGGATCAGCCCCAGCATTTT. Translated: CASSPGSSDQPQHF.

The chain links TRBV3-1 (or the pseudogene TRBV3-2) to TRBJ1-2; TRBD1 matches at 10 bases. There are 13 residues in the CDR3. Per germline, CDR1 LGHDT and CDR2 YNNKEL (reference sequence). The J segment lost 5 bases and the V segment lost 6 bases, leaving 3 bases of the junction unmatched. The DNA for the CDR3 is TGTGCCAGCAGTGGGACAGGGGAGTATGGCTACACCTTC. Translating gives CASSGTGEYGYTF.

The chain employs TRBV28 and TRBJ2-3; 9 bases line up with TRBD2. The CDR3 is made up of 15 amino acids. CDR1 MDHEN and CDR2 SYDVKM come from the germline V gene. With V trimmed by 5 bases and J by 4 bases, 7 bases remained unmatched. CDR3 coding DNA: TGTGCCAGCAGTCCCTTACTAGCGGGCCCAGATACGCAGTATTTT. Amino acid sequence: CASSPLLAGPDTQYF.

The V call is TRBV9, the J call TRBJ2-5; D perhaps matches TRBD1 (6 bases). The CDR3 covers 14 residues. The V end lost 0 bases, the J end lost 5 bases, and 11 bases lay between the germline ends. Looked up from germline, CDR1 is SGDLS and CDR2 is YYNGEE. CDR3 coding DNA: TGTGCCAGCAGCGTAGGACTGAGGGGGGAGACCCAGTACTTC. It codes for CASSVGLRGETQYF.

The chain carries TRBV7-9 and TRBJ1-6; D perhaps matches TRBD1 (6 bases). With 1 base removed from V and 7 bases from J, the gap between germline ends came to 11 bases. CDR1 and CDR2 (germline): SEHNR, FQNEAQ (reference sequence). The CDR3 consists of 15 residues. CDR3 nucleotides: TGTGCCAGCAGCTTAGTTCAGGGGTCGAATTCACCCCTCCACTTT. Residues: CASSLVQGSNSPLHF.

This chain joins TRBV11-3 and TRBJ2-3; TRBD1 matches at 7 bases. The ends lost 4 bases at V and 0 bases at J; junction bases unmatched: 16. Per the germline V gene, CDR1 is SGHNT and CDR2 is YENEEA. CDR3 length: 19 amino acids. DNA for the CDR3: TGTGCCAGCAGCTCTTACCTCCGACAGGGTGGGCCTAGCACAGATACGCAGTATTTT. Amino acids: CASSSYLRQGGPSTDTQYF.

The CDR3 coding sequence is TGTGCCAGCACCCTTTTAGGGGTAGACTCCTACAATGAGCAGTTCTTC. Its protein is CASTLLGVDSYNEQFF. The chain links TRBV2 to TRBJ2-1, with D possibly matching TRBD1 (5 bases). This CDR3 contains 16 residues. The germline V gene encodes CDR1 SNHLY and CDR2 FYNNEI. V gave up 7 bases and J gave up 0 bases, with 16 bases separating them.

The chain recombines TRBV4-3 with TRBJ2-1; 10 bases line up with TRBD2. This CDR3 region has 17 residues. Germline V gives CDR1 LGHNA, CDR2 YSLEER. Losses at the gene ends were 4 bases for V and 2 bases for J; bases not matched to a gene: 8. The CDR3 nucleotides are TGCGCCAGCAGCCCATTAGCGGGAGGCATGGCCTACAATGAGCAGTTCTTC. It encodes CASSPLAGGMAYNEQFF.

In DNA form, the CDR3 reads TGTGCCAGCAGCTCCGACAGGGATAGCAATCAGCCCCAGCATTTT. Translated, it gives CASSSDRDSNQPQHF. The rearrangement uses TRBV6-2 or TRBV6-3 and TRBJ1-5, with 7 bases identical to TRBD1. The J segment lost 0 bases and the V segment lost 6 bases, leaving 5 bases of the junction unmatched. Germline assignment: CDR1 MNHEY and CDR2 SVGEGT. CDR3 length: 15 amino acids.

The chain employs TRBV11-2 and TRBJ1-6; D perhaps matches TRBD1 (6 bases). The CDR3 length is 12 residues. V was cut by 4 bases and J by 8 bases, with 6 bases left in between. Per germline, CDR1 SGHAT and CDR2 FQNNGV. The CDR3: CASSWTDSPLHF. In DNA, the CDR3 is TGTGCCAGCAGCTGGACAGATTCACCCCTCCACTTT.

The CDR3 coding sequence is TGTGCCAGCACTCTAAGGTCCAGCGGGGGCACAGATACGCAGTATTTT. The encoded protein is CASTLRSSGGTDTQYF. The chain couples TRBV2 to TRBJ2-3; 7 positions match TRBD2. The CDR3 runs to 16 residues. The germline V gene encodes CDR1 SNHLY and CDR2 FYNNEI. V lost 7 bases, J lost 1 base, and 11 bases stayed unmatched.

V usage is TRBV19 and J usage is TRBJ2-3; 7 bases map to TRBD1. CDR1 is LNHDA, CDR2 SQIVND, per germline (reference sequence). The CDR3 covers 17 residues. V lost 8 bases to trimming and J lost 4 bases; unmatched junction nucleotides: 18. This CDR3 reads CASSKTGSMMGADTQYF. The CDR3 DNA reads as TGTGCCAGTTCTAAGACAGGGTCGATGATGGGGGCAGATACGCAGTATTTT.

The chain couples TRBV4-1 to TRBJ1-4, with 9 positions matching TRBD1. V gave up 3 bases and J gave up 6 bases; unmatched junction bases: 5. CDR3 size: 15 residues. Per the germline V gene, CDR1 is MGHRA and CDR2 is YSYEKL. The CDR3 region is CASSHRQGVDEKLFF. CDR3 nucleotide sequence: TGCGCCAGCAGCCATCGACAGGGGGTGGATGAAAAACTGTTTTTT.

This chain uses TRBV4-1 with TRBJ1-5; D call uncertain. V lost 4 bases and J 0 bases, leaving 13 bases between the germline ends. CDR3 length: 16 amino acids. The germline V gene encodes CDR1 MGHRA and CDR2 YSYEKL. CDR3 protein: CASSPRRENSNQPQHF. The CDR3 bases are TGCGCCAGCAGCCCGCGCCGGGAGAATAGCAATCAGCCCCAGCATTTT.

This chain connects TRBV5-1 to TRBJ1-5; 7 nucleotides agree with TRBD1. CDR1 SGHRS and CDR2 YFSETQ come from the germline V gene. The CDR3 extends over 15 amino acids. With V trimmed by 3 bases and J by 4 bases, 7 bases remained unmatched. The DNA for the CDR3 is TGCGCCAGCAGCTCGTCGGGACAGCCTAATCAGCCCCAGCATTTT. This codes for CASSSSGQPNQPQHF.

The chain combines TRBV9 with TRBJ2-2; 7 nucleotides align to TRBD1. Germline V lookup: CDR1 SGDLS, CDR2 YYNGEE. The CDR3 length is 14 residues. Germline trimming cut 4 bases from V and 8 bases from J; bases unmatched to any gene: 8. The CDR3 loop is CASSIGTASGELFF. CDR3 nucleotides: TGTGCCAGCAGCATTGGGACAGCGAGTGGGGAGCTGTTTTTT.

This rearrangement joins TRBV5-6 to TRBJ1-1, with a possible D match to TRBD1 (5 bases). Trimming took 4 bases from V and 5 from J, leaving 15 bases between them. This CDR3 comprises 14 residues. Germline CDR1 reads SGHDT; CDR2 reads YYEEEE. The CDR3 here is CASSTGPRGTEAFF. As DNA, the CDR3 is TGTGCCAGCAGCACCGGGCCCCGGGGGACTGAAGCTTTCTTT.

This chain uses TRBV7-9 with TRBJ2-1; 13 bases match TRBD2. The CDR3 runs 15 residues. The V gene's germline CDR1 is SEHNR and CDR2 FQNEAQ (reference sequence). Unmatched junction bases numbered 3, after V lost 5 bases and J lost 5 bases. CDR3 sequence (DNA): TGTGCCAGCAGCCGGACTAGCGGGAGAAACAATGAGCAGTTCTTC. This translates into CASSRTSGRNNEQFF.

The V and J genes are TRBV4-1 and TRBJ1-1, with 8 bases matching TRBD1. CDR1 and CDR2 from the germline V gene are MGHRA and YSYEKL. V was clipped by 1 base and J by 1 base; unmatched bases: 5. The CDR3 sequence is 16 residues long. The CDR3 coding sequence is TGCGCCAGCAGCCAAGGGACAGGGACATGGAACACTGAAGCTTTCTTT. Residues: CASSQGTGTWNTEAFF.

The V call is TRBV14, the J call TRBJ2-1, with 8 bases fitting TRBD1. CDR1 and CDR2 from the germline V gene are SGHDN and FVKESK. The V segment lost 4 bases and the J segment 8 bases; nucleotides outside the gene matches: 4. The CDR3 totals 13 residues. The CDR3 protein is CASSLLTGDEQFF. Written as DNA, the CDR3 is TGTGCCAGCAGCCTACTGACAGGGGATGAGCAGTTCTTC.

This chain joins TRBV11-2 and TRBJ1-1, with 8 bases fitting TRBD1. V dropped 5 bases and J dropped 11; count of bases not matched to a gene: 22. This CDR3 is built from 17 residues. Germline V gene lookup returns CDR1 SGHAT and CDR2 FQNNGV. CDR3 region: CASSPNLGQGLLEGAFF. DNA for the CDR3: TGTGCCAGCAGCCCAAATTTAGGACAGGGTCTTTTGGAGGGCGCTTTCTTT.

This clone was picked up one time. This CDR3 is CASQGSPGHSYNEQFF. The CDR3 DNA reads TGTGCCAGCCAGGGGTCGCCGGGACACAGCTACAATGAGCAGTTCTTC. The chain is built from TRBV9 and TRBJ2-1; TRBD1 is a possible D gene (6 bases). Germline CDR1 reads SGDLS; CDR2 reads YYNGEE. V gave up 7 bases and J gave up 3 bases, with 20 bases separating them. This CDR3 has 16 residues.

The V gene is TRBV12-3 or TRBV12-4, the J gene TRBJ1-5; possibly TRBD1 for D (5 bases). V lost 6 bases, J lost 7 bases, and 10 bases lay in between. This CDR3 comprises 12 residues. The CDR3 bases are TGTGCCAGCAGGGCGGGGGGGCAGCCCCAGCATTTT. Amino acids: CASRAGGQPQHF.